This T cell receptor (beta chain) originates from a study of blood T cells in healthy people across ages. Study results and caveats: When one million T cells were used, diversity estimates were thought to be underestimates.

This clonotype has more than one count but fewer than ten. Antigen unknown. Trimming at V came to 6 bases and at J to 5 bases, leaving 5 bases not matched to a gene. Germline CDR1 is SQVTM and CDR2 is ANQGSEA. This CDR3 has 13 residues. A second PCR of roughly 7 to 11 cycles used a sample-barcoded 5' primer and a J-beta primer mix. TCRdb itself ran the 5' RACE reads through MiXCR, one entry per CDR3 protein. The sample lists about 940,000 distinct CDR3 sequences, roughly 52% occurring once. Sequences were obtained from blood. The sequence was collected from a man under 40 in good health. The rearrangement links TRBV29-1 to TRBJ1-2; 11 nucleotides line up with TRBD1. This chain's CDR3 is CSVQGTGGYGYTF. In DNA, the CDR3 is TGCAGCGTCCAAGGGACAGGGGGTTATGGCTACACCTTC.